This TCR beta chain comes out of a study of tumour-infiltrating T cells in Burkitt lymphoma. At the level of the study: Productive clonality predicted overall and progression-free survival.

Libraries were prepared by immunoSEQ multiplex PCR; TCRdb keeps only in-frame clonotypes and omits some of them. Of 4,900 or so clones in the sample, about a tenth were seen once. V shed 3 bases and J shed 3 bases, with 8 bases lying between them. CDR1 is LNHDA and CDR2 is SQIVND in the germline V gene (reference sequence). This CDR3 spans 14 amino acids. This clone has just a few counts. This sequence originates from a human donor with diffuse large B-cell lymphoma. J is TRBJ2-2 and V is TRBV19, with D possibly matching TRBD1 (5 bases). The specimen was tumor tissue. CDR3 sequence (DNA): TGTGCCAGTAGTATGGTCAGGGACACCGGGGAGCTGTTTTTT. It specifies CASSMVRDTGELFF.